The 2 T cell receptor beta chains in this list originate from one sample, sequenced in a study of T cell responses to AZD1222 COVID-19 vaccine. The table came from immunoSEQ multiplex PCR; TCRdb's copy has only in-frame clones and leaves some out. Of 95,000 to 150,000 clones in the sample, 92% are singletons; the top ten hold around 8.2%. The sequencing here drew on peripheral blood, taken 28 days after the second AZD1222 dose. The receptors were sampled from an adult who received the AZD1222 COVID-19 vaccine.

The rearrangement uses TRBV7-2 and TRBJ1-5; unclear D gene. With 1 base removed from V and 0 bases from J, the gap between germline ends came to 4 bases. Germline V CDR1 and CDR2: SGHTA, FQGNSA. This CDR3 region has 14 residues. The CDR3 region is CASSLDPSNQPQHF. The CDR3 DNA reads TGTGCCAGCAGCTTAGATCCTAGCAATCAGCCCCAGCATTTT.

The V call is TRBV5-1, the J call TRBJ2-7; no definite D call. V was pared by 0 bases and J by 5 bases, with 12 bases between. CDR1 is SGHRS, CDR2 YFSETQ, per germline. The CDR3 is 14 residues long. The CDR3 here is CASSLETDGNEQYF. The DNA for the CDR3 is TGCGCCAGCAGCTTGGAGACGGACGGCAACGAGCAGTACTTC.